These 17 T cell receptor beta chains share one sample of origin, sequenced in a study of blood T cell repertoires in COVID-19. Some clones are missing from TCRdb's copy, which holds only in-frame ones; the method was immunoSEQ multiplex PCR. The sample lists approximately 290,000 clones, around 91% occurring once. Sequencing was done on a sample of PBMCs or T cells enriched from blood (not recorded which). Source of these receptors: a woman under 30 with acute COVID-19.

The chain couples TRBV2 to TRBJ1-2; D unresolved. The CDR3 has 14 amino acids. Germline CDR1 is SNHLY and CDR2 is FYNNEI. Between the trimmed V and J ends, which lost 4 bases and 4 bases, there was a span of 13 bases. The CDR3, as DNA: TGTGCCAGCAGTGTTGCGGGGTGGACCTATGGCTACACCTTC. It translates to CASSVAGWTYGYTF.

The J gene is TRBJ1-1, the V gene TRBV6-6; no clear D. Trimming shortened V by 6 bases and J by 1 base, and 15 bases separated the two germline ends. This CDR3 region has 15 residues. Germline CDR1 and CDR2: MNHNY and SVGAGI (reference sequence). In nucleotides, the CDR3 is TGTGCCAGCAGCTCACTCCTCTGGGCGAACACTGAAGCTTTCTTT. Translating gives CASSSLLWANTEAFF.

This chain uses TRBV19 with TRBJ2-5; no reliable D call. Germline V gene data show CDR1 as LNHDA and CDR2 as SQIVND (reference sequence). Trimming took off 3 bases at V and 5 bases at J, with 13 bases between the two ends. The CDR3 covers 14 residues. The CDR3 here is CASSISQTRETQYF. For the CDR3, the DNA is TGTGCCAGTAGTATTTCACAGACCCGGGAGACCCAGTACTTC.

V is TRBV28 and J is TRBJ2-1; TRBD2 agrees at 7 bases. Unmatched junction bases numbered 10, after V lost 9 bases and J lost 5 bases. The V gene's germline CDR1 is MDHEN and CDR2 SYDVKM. This CDR3 comprises 14 residues. The CDR3: CASSASGINNEQFF. The CDR3 nucleotides are TGTGCCAGTTCCGCTAGCGGAATAAACAATGAGCAGTTCTTC.

The chain couples TRBV30 to TRBJ2-1, with 13 positions matching TRBD2. V lost 3 bases to trimming and J lost 10 bases; unmatched junction nucleotides: 6. The CDR3 is made up of 14 amino acids. CDR1 is GTSNPN and CDR2 is SVGIG in the germline V gene (reference sequence). Written as DNA, the CDR3 is TGTGCCTGGAGGGGAAGACTAGCGGGAGGAGAGCAGTTCTTC. This translates into CAWRGRLAGGEQFF.

The chain links TRBV9 to TRBJ1-2; D uncertain. Germline V CDR1 and CDR2: SGDLS, YYNGEE. V lost 4 bases, J lost 5 bases, and 18 bases lay in between. The CDR3 covers 15 residues. CDR3 nucleotides: TGTGCCAGCAGCTCGGGCCCCGGCGGGTTATATGGCTACACCTTC. Protein product: CASSSGPGGLYGYTF.

The chain carries TRBV2 and TRBJ1-5; 7 positions agree with TRBD1. V trimming: 7 bases; J trimming: 6 bases; junction bases outside the gene matches: 6. CDR3 length equals 13 residues. Germline-derived CDR1 and CDR2 are SNHLY and FYNNEI. CDR3: CASTPEGAQPQHF. CDR3 DNA sequence: TGTGCCAGCACGCCAGAGGGGGCTCAGCCCCAGCATTTT.

The J gene is TRBJ2-2, the V gene TRBV13; the match to TRBD2 covers 12 bases. Germline CDR1 PRHDT, CDR2 FYEKMQ (reference sequence). The CDR3 length is 17 residues. The V and J ends lost 2 bases and 5 bases, in that order; junction bases with no gene match: 6. The CDR3 region is CASSLNLAGGRTGELFF. CDR3 sequence (DNA): TGTGCCAGCAGCTTAAATCTAGCGGGAGGGCGGACCGGGGAGCTGTTTTTT.

The chain combines TRBV6-1 with TRBJ1-1, with a weak D call TRBD1 (5 bases). The CDR3 loop spans 15 amino acids. The germline gives CDR1 MNHNS, CDR2 SASEGT. Trimming took 2 bases from V and 1 from J, leaving 11 bases between them. The CDR3 reads CASSERGSRNTEAFF. The CDR3 DNA is TGTGCCAGCAGTGAAAGGGGCAGTAGGAACACTGAAGCTTTCTTT.

The chain is built from TRBV19 and TRBJ2-1, with 7 bases lining up with TRBD1. V shed 0 bases and J 12 bases; nucleotides not matched to a gene: 8. Per the germline V gene, CDR1 is LNHDA and CDR2 is SQIVND (reference sequence). This CDR3 region has 14 residues. The CDR3 region has the DNA TGTGCCAGTAGTATAGATCGTAGTAGGGACAGGCAGTTCTTC. This sequence encodes CASSIDRSRDRQFF.

V is TRBV28 and J is TRBJ1-2; D might be TRBD1 (5 bases). V was trimmed by 6 bases and J by 7 bases, leaving 12 bases between them. The CDR3 runs 12 residues. Germline V gene lookup returns CDR1 MDHEN and CDR2 SYDVKM. The CDR3 spells CASSTDILGYTF. CDR3 bases: TGTGCCAGCAGCACGGACATTCTTGGCTACACCTTC.

The V gene is TRBV24-1, the J gene TRBJ1-5, with D maybe TRBD1 (5 bases). CDR3 length: 15 amino acids. Germline-derived CDR1 and CDR2 are KGHDR and SFDVKD. Between the trimmed V and J ends, which lost 3 bases and 3 bases, there was a span of 11 bases. The CDR3 DNA reads as TGTGCCACCAGTGATGCCCAGGGATACAATCAGCCCCAGCATTTT. Translation gives CATSDAQGYNQPQHF.

The V call is TRBV18, the J call TRBJ2-2; 7 bases fit TRBD1. V shed 3 bases, J shed 1 base, and the junction held 8 bases outside the gene matches. The CDR3 length is 17 residues. Germline V gene sequence: CDR1 KGHSH, CDR2 LQKENI. CDR3 amino acids: CASSPTGQILNTGELFF. CDR3 sequence (DNA): TGTGCCAGCTCACCGACGGGACAGATTCTGAACACCGGGGAGCTGTTTTTT.

The V call is TRBV25-1, the J call TRBJ1-2; 8 bases map to TRBD1. CDR3 length equals 15 residues. V trimming: 7 bases; J trimming: 2 bases; junction bases outside the gene matches: 9. Germline loops: CDR1 MGHDK, CDR2 SYGVNS. The CDR3 reads CASIPTGEENYGYTF. DNA of the CDR3: TGTGCCAGCATCCCGACAGGGGAAGAAAACTATGGCTACACCTTC.

V and J are TRBV28 and TRBJ2-7; 15 nucleotides agree with TRBD2. V trimming: 4 bases; J trimming: 6 bases; junction bases outside the gene matches: 4. This CDR3 is 15 amino acids long. The germline gives CDR1 MDHEN, CDR2 SYDVKM. The CDR3 sequence is CASSWPGLAGGEQYF. CDR3 coding DNA: TGTGCCAGCAGTTGGCCGGGACTAGCGGGAGGCGAGCAGTACTTC.

The chain is built from TRBV6-5 and TRBJ2-5, with 8 positions matching TRBD1. CDR3 length: 13 residues. In germline, CDR1 is MNHEY, CDR2 SVGAGI. Germline trimming cut 10 bases from V and 4 bases from J; bases unmatched to any gene: 8. Here the CDR3 reads CATQTGVRETQYF. The CDR3 DNA sequence: TGTGCCACCCAGACAGGGGTTAGAGAGACCCAGTACTTC.

The chain uses TRBV7-3 and TRBJ2-1; weak D call: TRBD2 (5 bases). V lost 5 bases to trimming and J lost 6 bases, with 17 bases between them. This CDR3 is 15 amino acids long. Germline V gene sequence: CDR1 SGHTA, CDR2 FQGTGA. CDR3 in DNA: TGTGCCAGCAGCCCCGGGATCCTAGTGGCCAATGAGCAGTTCTTC. Its translation is CASSPGILVANEQFF. Together with reference TRBV7-3 and TRBJ2-1, the CDR3 gives the full variable domain: GAGVSQTPSNKVTEKGKYVELRCDPISGHTALYWYRQSLGQGPEFLIYFQGTGAADDSGLPNDRFFAVRPEGSVSTLKIQRTERGDSAVYLCASSPGILVANEQFFGPGTRLTVL.